The 7 T cell receptor beta chains below come from one sample, sequenced in a study of lymphopenia after photon versus proton radiotherapy (dated by TCRdb to about 2019). The method was the immunoSEQ multiplex PCR assay. Held by TCRdb, this immuneACCESS table contains in-frame sequences only and omits some clones. Under half of the omission traces to an unresolved V gene where checked; the cause of the rest is unknown. The sample data list some 20,000 clones, and around 90% of these were observed just once. The ten largest clones capture around 6.5% of the sample. The material sequenced was peripheral blood, taken from a patient treated with photon-based radiotherapy. These receptors were collected from a man in his 60s with pancreatic cancer.

CDR3 in amino acids: CSPRENEQFF. The CDR3 region has the DNA TGCAGTCCCAGGGAGAATGAGCAGTTCTTC. The chain carries TRBV20-1 and TRBJ2-1; either TRBD1 or TRBD2 may supply D (5 bases each). V shed 8 bases and J shed 7 bases, with 9 bases lying between them. The CDR3 loop spans 10 amino acids. Looked up from germline, CDR1 is DFQATT and CDR2 is SNEGSKA (reference sequence).

V gene TRBV5-1 combines with J gene TRBJ2-5; 10 nucleotides line up with TRBD1. Germline trimming cut 4 bases from V and 5 bases from J; bases unmatched to any gene: 8. The CDR3 covers 15 residues. Germline CDR1 SGHRS, CDR2 YFSETQ. The chain's CDR3 is CASSDRGLEGETQYF. CDR3 DNA: TGCGCCAGCAGCGACAGGGGGCTCGAGGGGGAGACCCAGTACTTC.

This chain uses TRBV19 with TRBJ1-2; TRBD1 agrees at 8 bases. Germline CDR1 and CDR2: LNHDA and SQIVND (reference sequence). The V gene end was trimmed by 7 bases and the J gene end by 0 bases; junction bases not matched to a gene: 4. The CDR3 length is 14 residues. CDR3 protein: CASNLQGANYGYTF. DNA for the CDR3: TGTGCCAGTAACTTACAGGGGGCTAACTATGGCTACACCTTC.

CDR3 sequence reads: CASSQERGNQPQHF. The DNA for the CDR3 is TGCGCCAGCAGCCAAGAAAGGGGCAATCAGCCCCAGCATTTT. The chain has TRBV4-1 and TRBJ1-5; D gene ambiguous. The length of the CDR3 is 14 residues. V was trimmed by 0 bases and J by 2 bases, leaving 5 bases between them. Germline V gene lookup returns CDR1 MGHRA and CDR2 YSYEKL.

This clone has a single count. The rearrangement uses TRBV6-6 and TRBJ1-2; 9 nucleotides match TRBD1. Losses at the gene ends were 9 bases for V and 4 bases for J; bases not matched to a gene: 9. Germline values: CDR1 MNHNY, CDR2 SVGAGI (reference sequence). The CDR3 runs to 14 residues. CDR3 sequence reads: CASRGTGLIYGYTF. The DNA of the CDR3 is TGTGCCAGTAGGGGGACAGGGCTTATCTATGGCTACACCTTC.

This chain uses TRBV7-3 with TRBJ2-6; 7 bases are a match to TRBD1. There are 16 residues in the CDR3. Germline V CDR1 and CDR2: SGHTA, FQGTGA. After removal of 1 base from V and 2 bases from J, the junction contained 2 bases not matched to a gene. The CDR3 coding sequence is TGTGCCAGCAGCTTAAGGGGGACAGCTGGGGCCAACGTCCTGACTTTC. It specifies CASSLRGTAGANVLTF.

The CDR3 loop is CASSPRAGEGAFGSTDTQYF. In DNA form, the CDR3 reads TGTGCCAGCTCACCACGGGCCGGGGAAGGAGCGTTTGGGTCCACAGATACGCAGTATTTT. The chain is built from TRBV18 and TRBJ2-3, with TRBD2 as a possible D gene (5 bases). CDR3 length: 20 amino acids. Germline CDR1 and CDR2: KGHSH and LQKENI. V lost 1 base and J 2 bases, leaving 25 bases between the germline ends.